This T cell receptor (beta chain) was sequenced for a study of regulatory dendritic cells for organ transplantation. Note on this clone: Its antigen is undetermined. One end of the junction fails to match germline, which may point to a read error.

Here immunoSEQ multiplex PCR was the method, and the copy in TCRdb shows in-frame clones only, minus some. The repertoire holds roughly 4,200 clones, with roughly 70% as singletons. Findings and limits, study-wide: Memory CD8+ clonal expansion seemed more limited with regulatory than mature dendritic cells.

Sorted subsets were CFSE-labeled and cultured approximately 5 days with allogeneic dendritic cells. The CDR3 extends over 15 amino acids. Germline values: CDR1 LGHNA, CDR2 YNFKEQ. The sample was memory CD8+ T cells from blood cultured with dendritic cells. Subset specified: CD45RO+ memory T cells. The V gene is TRBV4-2, the J gene TRBJ1-6, with 9 bases lining up with TRBD1. This receptor was obtained from a human donor in good health. The CDR3 loop is CASSQSGQGNSLLTF. In nucleotides, the CDR3 is TGTGCCAGCAGCCAATCGGGACAGGGAAATTCCCTTCTTACATTC.